This TCR beta chain was sequenced in a study of OX40 agonist ivuxolimab in advanced cancers. Study summary: Partial responses were achieved by three patients: one hepatocellular carcinoma, two cutaneous melanoma.

The CDR3 contains 15 residues. Germline CDR1 is SGDLS and CDR2 is YYNGEE. V trimming: 0 bases; J trimming: 6 bases; junction bases outside the gene matches: 5. Sequencing used immunoSEQ multiplex PCR; TCRdb keeps in-frame clones, though not all of them. This table holds about 94,000 clones, nearly 90% found once. The V and J genes are TRBV9 and TRBJ1-5; TRBD1 agrees at 8 bases. This TCR came from an adult with an advanced solid tumor such as melanoma, head and neck, liver or kidney cancer. The sample in question was CD4+ or CD8+ T cells sorted from blood, obtained in a trial of the OX40 agonist ivuxolimab. DNA for the CDR3: TGTGCCAGCAGCGTAGCCGGCGGACAGGGTCAGCCCCAGCATTTT. It yields the protein CASSVAGGQGQPQHF. Full variable domain (missing parts from reference TRBV9 and TRBJ1-5): DSGVTQTPKHLITATGQRVTLRCSPRSGDLSVYWYQQSLDQGLQFLIQYYNGEERAKGNILERFSAQQFPDLHSELNLSSLELGDSALYFCASSVAGGQGQPQHFGDGTRLSIL.